This T cell receptor (beta chain) was found in a study of T cells in women clearing cervical HPV infection. V shed 0 bases and J 6 bases; nucleotides not matched to a gene: 9. CDR1 is SGHKS and CDR2 is YYEKEE in the germline V gene (reference sequence). The CDR3 sequence is 15 residues long. Concerning this clone itself: The CDR3 end is not reached by the read, which stops 3 residues before it; the germline J gene fills it in.

Sequenced by immunoSEQ multiplex PCR; TCRdb stores in-frame clones only, minus some. The clone table shows about 34,000 clones, with the ten largest holding more than 1.2%. The receptor comes from a woman aged 18 to 75 with a cervical HPV16 infection that either progressed to CIN3+ or cleared (not recorded which). Sample: blood buffy coat. V usage is TRBV5-5 and J usage is TRBJ2-7; TRBD1 aligns across 7 bases. Partial CDR3 DNA: TGTGCCAGCAGCTTGGCCTCCACAGGGGCCGGCGAG. It translates to CASSLASTGAGE. The entire CDR3 is CASSLASTGAGEQYF.